The 8 T cell receptor beta chains below were found in one sample sequenced in a study of blood T cell repertoires in COVID-19. The data were produced by immunoSEQ multiplex PCR, yet TCRdb's version contains in-frame clones alone and is incomplete. The table includes 55,000 to 90,000 clones, around 86% detected once. Sample: peripheral blood. Receptors were obtained from an older woman with acute or convalescent COVID-19.

V and J are TRBV18 and TRBJ1-1; 8 bases align to TRBD1. V gave up 1 base and J gave up 2 bases; unmatched junction bases: 9. The CDR3 has 17 residues. Germline loops: CDR1 KGHSH, CDR2 LQKENI. CDR3 DNA sequence: TGTGCCAGCTCACCACGGCCCAGGGGGCGTTTTAACACTGAAGCTTTCTTT. It is translated as CASSPRPRGRFNTEAFF.

This chain uses TRBV2 with TRBJ1-3; D not resolved. CDR1 and CDR2 from the germline V gene are SNHLY and FYNNEI. This CDR3 is 15 amino acids long. V lost 4 bases and J lost 0, with 10 bases in between. The CDR3 region is CASSVNTISGNTIYF. The CDR3 DNA follows: TGTGCCAGCAGTGTTAACACGATCTCTGGAAACACCATATATTTT.

This clone was seen only a few times. This rearrangement joins TRBV7-2 to TRBJ1-5; 7 nucleotides align to TRBD1. The V and J ends lost 1 base and 7 bases, in that order; junction bases with no gene match: 4. The CDR3 loop spans 14 amino acids. CDR1 SGHTA and CDR2 FQGNSA come from the germline V gene. The CDR3 loop is CASSLEGGTQPQHF. In nucleotides, the CDR3 is TGTGCCAGCAGCTTAGAAGGGGGCACGCAGCCCCAGCATTTT.

The chain carries TRBV29-1 and TRBJ2-5, with D maybe TRBD1 (5 bases). With 0 bases removed from V and 4 bases from J, the gap between germline ends came to 9 bases. The CDR3 spans 13 residues. Germline CDR1 reads SQVTM; CDR2 reads ANQGSEA. The CDR3 loop reads CSVEDWGGETQYF. The CDR3 DNA follows: TGCAGCGTTGAAGATTGGGGCGGAGAGACCCAGTACTTC.

CDR3 in DNA: TGTGCCAGCAGCCGTAGTAGTACCGGGGAGCTGTTTTTT. It specifies CASSRSSTGELFF. The rearrangement links TRBV11-3 to TRBJ2-2; D not certain. The CDR3 is made up of 13 amino acids. Trimming pared 5 bases from V and 5 bases from J, leaving 9 bases between. CDR1 is SGHNT, CDR2 YENEEA, per germline.

The count of this clone is one. The V and J genes are TRBV5-1 and TRBJ1-2, with TRBD1 identical over 12 bases. The CDR3 runs to 17 residues. Germline V gene data show CDR1 as SGHRS and CDR2 as YFSETQ. After removal of 4 bases from V and 1 base from J, the junction contained 8 bases not matched to a gene. The CDR3 sequence: CASSPPGQGADNYGYTF. The CDR3 DNA sequence: TGCGCCAGCAGCCCGCCGGGACAGGGGGCGGATAACTATGGCTACACCTTC. Drawing the rest from reference TRBV5-1 and TRBJ1-2, the complete variable domain is KAGVTQTPRYLIKTRGQQVTLSCSPISGHRSVSWYQQTPGQGLQFLFEYFSETQRNKGNFPGRFSGRQFSNSRSEMNVSTLELGDSALYLCASSPPGQGADNYGYTFGSGTRLTVV.

The chain recombines TRBV12-3 or TRBV12-4 with TRBJ2-1; no clear D. The CDR3 consists of 13 residues. Trimming removed 4 bases from V and 4 bases from J, with 8 bases in between. The CDR3 DNA reads as TGTGCCAGCAGTTATGGCCCTTACAATGAGCAGTTCTTC. Its translation: CASSYGPYNEQFF.

The rearrangement links TRBV30 to TRBJ1-5; 8 nucleotides align to TRBD1. There are 13 residues in the CDR3. Looked up from germline, CDR1 is GTSNPN and CDR2 is SVGIG (reference sequence). Losses at the gene ends were 5 bases for V and 2 bases for J; bases not matched to a gene: 2. CDR3 DNA: TGTGCCTGGGGGGGACAGGGCAATCAGCCCCAGCATTTT. This sequence encodes CAWGGQGNQPQHF.